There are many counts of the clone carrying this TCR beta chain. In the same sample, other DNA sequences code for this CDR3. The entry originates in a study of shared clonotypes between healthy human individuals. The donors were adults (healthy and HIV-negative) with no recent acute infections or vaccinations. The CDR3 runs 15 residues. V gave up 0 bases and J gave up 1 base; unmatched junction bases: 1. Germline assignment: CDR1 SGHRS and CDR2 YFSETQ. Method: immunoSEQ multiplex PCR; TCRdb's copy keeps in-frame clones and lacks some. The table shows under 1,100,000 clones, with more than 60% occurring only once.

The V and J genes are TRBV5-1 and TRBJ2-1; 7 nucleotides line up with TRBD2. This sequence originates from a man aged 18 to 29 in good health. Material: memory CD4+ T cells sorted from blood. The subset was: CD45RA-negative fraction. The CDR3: CASSLASGSYNEQFF. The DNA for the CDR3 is TGCGCCAGCAGCTTGGCTAGCGGTTCCTACAATGAGCAGTTCTTC.